This passage covers 10 T cell receptor beta chains from one sample sequenced in a study of blood T cells in healthy people across ages. Together with a sample-barcoded 5' primer, a J-beta primer mix was included in a second PCR lasting about 6 to 11 cycles. TCRdb analysed the 5' RACE reads with MiXCR anew, one entry per CDR3 protein. The repertoire holds under 2 million distinct CDR3 sequences, with 30% to 40% as singletons. Sequencing was carried out using blood. These receptors all come from a woman aged 30 to 39 in good health.

V and J are TRBV27 and TRBJ1-2; weak D call: TRBD1 (5 bases). Germline V gene sequence: CDR1 MNHEY, CDR2 SMNVEV (reference sequence). CDR3 length: 14 residues. Deletions cut 3 bases from V and 6 bases from J, with 14 bases between. CDR3 bases: TGTGCCAGCAGTTTCTCTGGGGGGGTGGATGGCTACACCTTC. Translating it yields CASSFSGGVDGYTF.

The V call is TRBV5-1, the J call TRBJ1-3; no clear D gene. Germline V CDR1 and CDR2: SGHRS, YFSETQ. The V gene lost 0 bases and the J gene lost 1 base, with 5 bases spanning the gap. The CDR3 covers 14 residues. CDR3 in DNA: TGCGCCAGCAGCTTGGCTAATTCTGGAAACACCATATATTTT. Translated, it gives CASSLANSGNTIYF.

This clonotype occurred many times. V usage is TRBV13 and J usage is TRBJ1-2; D is undetermined. CDR3 size: 15 residues. Trimming left V 7 bases short and J 0 bases short, with 15 bases between. Germline lookup yields CDR1 PRHDT and CDR2 FYEKMQ (reference sequence). DNA for the CDR3: TGTGCCAGCACCCTTACAGTGGAAGCTAACTATGGCTACACCTTC. Translating gives CASTLTVEANYGYTF.

The chain is built from TRBV9 and TRBJ1-1; perhaps TRBD1 as D (5 bases). CDR1 is SGDLS, CDR2 YYNGEE, per germline. There are 15 residues in the CDR3. The V end was cut by 4 bases, the J end by 6 bases, with 19 bases between. The CDR3 loop is CASSPQAGGDAEAFF. DNA for the CDR3: TGTGCCAGCAGCCCCCAGGCTGGGGGGGACGCTGAAGCTTTCTTT.

This clonotype was detected only a few times. The chain joins TRBV10-3 to TRBJ2-3; TRBD1 might be the D (6 bases). The CDR3 length is 14 residues. Germline loops: CDR1 ENHRY, CDR2 SYGVKD. The V end lost 11 bases, the J end lost 0 bases, and 15 bases lay between the germline ends. The CDR3 region is CASTRTESTDTQYF. The CDR3 region has the DNA TGTGCCTCCACACGGACAGAGAGCACAGATACGCAGTATTTT.

The chain carries TRBV5-6 and TRBJ2-3; D call uncertain. The CDR3 consists of 14 residues. V shed 1 base and J shed 1 base, with 7 bases lying between them. Germline V gene lookup returns CDR1 SGHDT and CDR2 YYEEEE. The CDR3 loop reads CASSLMEGTDTQYF. DNA of the CDR3: TGTGCCAGCAGCTTGATGGAAGGCACAGATACGCAGTATTTT.

This clonotype was seen a handful of times. The V and J genes are TRBV6-1 and TRBJ2-3; 11 bases line up with TRBD2. CDR1 is MNHNS, CDR2 SASEGT, per germline. Trimming removed 2 bases from V and 3 bases from J; junction bases left unmatched: 10. This CDR3 is built from 18 residues. The CDR3 coding sequence is TGTGCCAGCAGTGAAACCCTTGTACTAGCGGGAGTAACAGATACGCAGTATTTT. Translation gives CASSETLVLAGVTDTQYF.

In this sample, this clonotype turned up a few times. The V and J genes are TRBV6-6 and TRBJ2-4; 7 bases agree with TRBD2. Germline V gene data show CDR1 as MNHNY and CDR2 as SVGAGI (reference sequence). After removal of 8 bases from V and 13 bases from J, the junction contained 20 bases not matched to a gene. The length of the CDR3 is 15 residues. This CDR3 is CASGGSGTNTGEQYF. The DNA of the CDR3 is TGTGCCAGCGGGGGGAGCGGGACCAACACGGGAGAGCAGTACTTC.

The J gene is TRBJ2-5, the V gene TRBV14; 9 bases match TRBD2. V was clipped by 1 base and J by 5 bases; unmatched bases: 14. The V gene's germline CDR1 is SGHDN and CDR2 FVKESK. The CDR3 length is 18 residues. The CDR3, as DNA: TGTGCCAGCAGCCAAGGCGAGTGGATAGCGGGGGCCGGGGAGACCCAGTACTTC. Protein sequence: CASSQGEWIAGAGETQYF.

As to this clonotype: A read error may account for a junction end that differs from germline. The chain combines TRBV20-1 with TRBJ2-1; 7 bases align to TRBD2. The germline V gene has CDR1 DFQATT and CDR2 SNEGSKA (reference sequence). This CDR3 region has 16 residues. CDR3 residues: CGARDPSTSVHNEQFF. CDR3 in DNA: TGCGGTGCTAGAGATCCCTCTACTAGCGTCCACAATGAGCAGTTCTTC.